Shown below are 27 T cell receptor beta chains from a single sample sequenced in a study of blood T cell repertoires in COVID-19. TCRdb's copy holds only in-frame clones and misses some; the assay was immunoSEQ multiplex PCR. Here the sample spans about 120,000 clones, approximately 80% being singletons. Sequenced material: peripheral blood. Receptors were obtained from a human donor in a cohort sampled during active COVID-19.

This chain links TRBV2 with TRBJ1-2; D possibly corresponds to TRBD1 (6 bases). CDR3 length equals 13 residues. Trimming took off 7 bases at V and 5 bases at J, with 14 bases between the two ends. The germline CDR1 and CDR2 sequences are SNHLY and FYNNEI. The chain's CDR3 is CASNRQAEYGYTF. The CDR3 DNA sequence: TGTGCCAGCAATCGACAGGCGGAGTATGGCTACACCTTC.

This clone was detected only a few times. The sample holds other DNA sequences that translate to the same CDR3. The V gene is TRBV3-1 (or the pseudogene TRBV3-2), the J gene TRBJ1-2, with D unclear. The CDR3 spans 14 residues. Germline lookup yields CDR1 LGHDT and CDR2 YNNKEL (reference sequence). V lost 1 base to trimming and J lost 0 bases, with 6 bases between them. CDR3 nucleotide sequence: TGTGCCAGCAGCCAAGGTCCGTCTAACTATGGCTACACCTTC. It encodes CASSQGPSNYGYTF.

V gene TRBV7-9 combines with J gene TRBJ2-7; D possibly corresponds to TRBD1 (6 bases). This CDR3 has 14 amino acids. Per germline, CDR1 SEHNR and CDR2 FQNEAQ (reference sequence). V was pared by 1 base and J by 3 bases, with 10 bases between. DNA for the CDR3: TGTGCCAGCAGCTTAGGGTCAGGGGTCTACGAGCAGTACTTC. This translates into CASSLGSGVYEQYF. Supplemented by reference TRBV7-9 and TRBJ2-7, the full variable domain reads DTGVSQNPRHKITKRGQNVTFRCDPISEHNRLYWYRQTLGQGPEFLTYFQNEAQLEKSRLLSDRFSAERPKGSFSTLEIQRTEQGDSAMYLCASSLGSGVYEQYFGPGTRLTVT.

This clone showed up just once. The chain uses TRBV6-5 and TRBJ1-1; D is undetermined. Germline V gene data show CDR1 as MNHEY and CDR2 as SVGAGI. This CDR3 contains 14 residues. Trimming left V 2 bases short and J 4 bases short, with 11 bases between. CDR3 bases: TGTGCCAGCAGTTACCGGGGTTTCGGCACTGAAGCTTTCTTT. Translation gives CASSYRGFGTEAFF.

V is TRBV10-2 and J is TRBJ2-3, with 9 bases fitting TRBD2. This CDR3 has 13 amino acids. J lost 10 bases, V lost 3 bases, and 5 bases had no gene match. CDR1 is WSHSY, CDR2 SAAADI, per germline. DNA of the CDR3: TGCGCCAGCAGTGAAGCGGGGGGCCACCCGCAGTATTTT. Amino acid sequence: CASSEAGGHPQYF.

This clone showed up just a few times. V is TRBV14 and J is TRBJ2-3; 8 positions agree with TRBD2. Germline loops: CDR1 SGHDN, CDR2 FVKESK. This CDR3 is 17 amino acids long. V lost 0 bases to trimming and J lost 5 bases; unmatched junction nucleotides: 10. The CDR3 region is CASSQDGSGGPRDTQYF. CDR3 coding DNA: TGTGCCAGCAGCCAAGATGGAAGCGGGGGACCCCGAGATACGCAGTATTTT.

The J gene is TRBJ2-5, the V gene TRBV2, with D perhaps TRBD2 (6 bases). The V end lost 7 bases, the J end lost 2 bases, and 20 bases lay between the germline ends. Germline lookup yields CDR1 SNHLY and CDR2 FYNNEI. The CDR3 is 16 residues long. CDR3 coding DNA: TGTGCCAGCATAAGGGAGGTGGCAGGGTCTCAAGAGACCCAGTACTTC. Its translation is CASIREVAGSQETQYF.

The chain recombines TRBV4-3 with TRBJ2-7, with D possibly matching TRBD1 (6 bases). V lost 3 bases to trimming and J lost 2 bases, with 14 bases between them. Germline CDR1 is LGHNA and CDR2 is YSLEER. The CDR3 consists of 15 residues. The CDR3 protein is CASSQLVGAAYEQYF. As DNA, the CDR3 is TGCGCCAGCAGCCAGCTGGTGGGGGCAGCCTACGAGCAGTACTTC.

This clone was seen a handful of times. This chain uses TRBV18 with TRBJ1-2; possibly TRBD1 for D (5 bases). Deletions cut 0 bases from V and 6 bases from J, with 8 bases between. This CDR3 is built from 13 residues. Germline V lookup: CDR1 KGHSH, CDR2 LQKENI. The CDR3 loop reads CASSPPQGDGYTF. Written as DNA, the CDR3 is TGTGCCAGCTCACCACCCCAAGGGGATGGCTACACCTTC.

The chain joins TRBV3-1 (or the pseudogene TRBV3-2) to TRBJ2-3; weak D call: TRBD2 (6 bases). This CDR3 comprises 16 residues. Between the trimmed V and J ends, which lost 0 bases and 2 bases, there was a span of 12 bases. Germline V lookup: CDR1 LGHDT, CDR2 YNNKEL (reference sequence). The CDR3 spells CASSQDPSVVTDTQYF. DNA for the CDR3: TGTGCCAGCAGCCAAGACCCTAGCGTGGTCACAGATACGCAGTATTTT.

This clone was seen only a few times. V gene TRBV7-2 combines with J gene TRBJ2-5, with unresolved D. Germline CDR1 and CDR2: SGHTA and FQGNSA. V was cut by 4 bases and J by 5 bases, with 11 bases left in between. The CDR3 is 13 amino acids. The CDR3 region is CASSSLASETQYF. For the CDR3, the DNA is TGTGCCAGCAGCTCTTTAGCCTCCGAGACCCAGTACTTC. Full variable domain (missing parts from reference TRBV7-2 and TRBJ2-5): GAGVSQSPSNKVTEKGKDVELRCDPISGHTALYWYRQSLGQGLEFLIYFQGNSAPDKSGLPSDRFSAERTGGSVSTLTIQRTQQEDSAVYLCASSSLASETQYFGPGTRLLVL.

The CDR3 sequence is CASSSEGGEFF. The CDR3 coding sequence is TGCGCCAGCAGCTCCGAAGGAGGGGAGTTCTTC. The V call is TRBV5-1, the J call TRBJ2-1, with TRBD2 as a possible D gene (6 bases). The V end was cut by 3 bases, the J end by 14 bases, with 12 bases between. Germline V CDR1 and CDR2: SGHRS, YFSETQ. The CDR3 is 11 residues long.

This chain joins TRBV11-2 and TRBJ1-6; weak D call: TRBD1 (5 bases). The V end was cut by 1 base, the J end by 11 bases, with 12 bases between. The CDR3 runs 14 residues. Germline CDR1 and CDR2: SGHAT and FQNNGV. The CDR3 DNA is TGTGCCAGCAGCTTAGCCTCAGGGTCGGCACCCCTCCACTTT. Its protein product is CASSLASGSAPLHF.

Only a few counts were recorded for this clone. The chain joins TRBV7-2 to TRBJ1-4; D not resolved. Trimming pared 5 bases from V and 5 bases from J, leaving 12 bases between. This CDR3 comprises 14 residues. CDR1 and CDR2 (germline): SGHTA, FQGNSA. For the CDR3, the DNA is TGTGCCAGCAGCCGGGGAGGCGAAAATGAAAAACTGTTTTTT. Translating gives CASSRGGENEKLFF.

The J gene is TRBJ2-3, the V gene TRBV29-1; maybe TRBD1 (5 bases). V lost 4 bases to trimming and J lost 2 bases, with 16 bases between them. CDR3 length equals 15 residues. The V gene's germline CDR1 is SQVTM and CDR2 ANQGSEA. DNA for the CDR3: TGCAGCGTTGGGGGCCTAGGGGCCCCCACAGATACGCAGTATTTT. Its protein product is CSVGGLGAPTDTQYF.

This chain joins TRBV6-6 and TRBJ1-5; D is unresolved. This CDR3 has 14 residues. The germline gives CDR1 MNHNY, CDR2 SVGAGI (reference sequence). With 8 bases removed from V and 0 bases from J, the gap between germline ends came to 11 bases. CDR3 in amino acids: CASREGSSNQPQHF. CDR3 bases: TGTGCCAGCCGGGAGGGCAGTAGCAATCAGCCCCAGCATTTT.

The J gene is TRBJ2-5, the V gene TRBV27; D is possibly TRBD2 (6 bases). Germline V gene sequence: CDR1 MNHEY, CDR2 SMNVEV (reference sequence). This CDR3 spans 16 amino acids. V was cut by 0 bases and J by 7 bases, with 18 bases left in between. The CDR3 DNA follows: TGTGCCAGCAGTTTATCTGCGGGACCGCAAGCGGGGACCCAGTACTTC. It is translated as CASSLSAGPQAGTQYF.

This clone was recorded once. The CDR3 DNA reads TGTGCCAGCAGTTACTCCTACAGGGGGCGGGGGTACGAGCAGTACTTC. Protein sequence: CASSYSYRGRGYEQYF. The chain joins TRBV6-5 to TRBJ2-7; 9 nucleotides agree with TRBD1. The J segment lost 4 bases and the V segment lost 0 bases, leaving 7 bases of the junction unmatched. Looked up from germline, CDR1 is MNHEY and CDR2 is SVGAGI. There are 16 residues in the CDR3.

The chain is built from TRBV19 and TRBJ2-7; 8 positions match TRBD2. J was trimmed by 6 bases and V by 4 bases; bases with no gene match: 11. The CDR3 covers 15 residues. The germline V gene encodes CDR1 LNHDA and CDR2 SQIVND (reference sequence). This CDR3 reads CASSKLAGAGVEQYF. For the CDR3, the DNA is TGTGCCAGTAGTAAGCTAGCGGGCGCAGGGGTCGAGCAGTACTTC.

This chain links TRBV15 with TRBJ2-7; no reliable D call. Trimming took 6 bases from V and 3 from J, leaving 15 bases between them. The CDR3 consists of 14 residues. The germline V gene has CDR1 LNHNV and CDR2 YYDKDF (reference sequence). The CDR3 coding sequence is TGTGCCACCAGGGGTGGCAGCGACCACTACGAGCAGTACTTC. The encoded protein is CATRGGSDHYEQYF.

This clone was seen a few times. The chain links TRBV6-6 to TRBJ2-7; the D gene is possibly TRBD2 (6 bases). Per the germline V gene, CDR1 is MNHNY and CDR2 is SVGAGI (reference sequence). Between the trimmed V and J ends, which lost 6 bases and 1 base, there was a span of 10 bases. The CDR3 is 13 amino acids. CDR3 coding DNA: TGTGCCAGCAGCGGGGGTCTGTCCTACGAGCAGTACTTC. Amino acid sequence: CASSGGLSYEQYF.

The chain carries TRBV2 and TRBJ2-7; TRBD2 aligns across 12 bases. V gave up 4 bases and J gave up 1 base; unmatched junction bases: 5. Germline V lookup: CDR1 SNHLY, CDR2 FYNNEI. The CDR3 runs 16 residues. The DNA for the CDR3 is TGTGCCAGCAGTGCAACTAGCGGGGGGCGTTCCTACGAGCAGTACTTC. Its protein product is CASSATSGGRSYEQYF.

CDR3 loop: CASSSGQGAYEQYF. CDR3 bases: TGTGCCAGCAGTTCCGGACAGGGCGCCTACGAGCAGTACTTC. The V call is TRBV2, the J call TRBJ2-7; 8 positions match TRBD1. Germline-derived CDR1 and CDR2 are SNHLY and FYNNEI. Losses at the gene ends were 5 bases for V and 2 bases for J; bases not matched to a gene: 5. This CDR3 contains 14 residues.

The gene calls are TRBV6-6 and TRBJ1-2, with D uncertain. Deletions cut 4 bases from V and 8 bases from J, with 11 bases between. Germline-derived CDR1 and CDR2 are MNHNY and SVGAGI (reference sequence). The CDR3 is made up of 12 amino acids. The CDR3 DNA sequence: TGTGCCAGCAGTTTGCAGCGGGAGGGCTACACCTTC. Its translation is CASSLQREGYTF.

V usage is TRBV29-1 and J usage is TRBJ2-2; the D is unclear. Germline V gene lookup returns CDR1 SQVTM and CDR2 ANQGSEA. The length of the CDR3 is 12 residues. The V end lost 5 bases, the J end lost 1 base, and 5 bases lay between the germline ends. This CDR3 is CSVFLNTGELFF. As DNA, the CDR3 is TGCAGCGTTTTCTTGAACACCGGGGAGCTGTTTTTT.

The CDR3 DNA sequence: TGTGCCAGCAGTTGGGGGGGGGTCACAGATACGCAGTATTTT. Translation gives CASSWGGVTDTQYF. This rearrangement joins TRBV28 to TRBJ2-3, with TRBD2 identical over 7 bases. Per the germline V gene, CDR1 is MDHEN and CDR2 is SYDVKM. The CDR3 is 14 residues long. Trimming removed 4 bases from V and 2 bases from J; junction bases left unmatched: 3.

The V call is TRBV12-3 or TRBV12-4, the J call TRBJ2-1; tentatively, D is TRBD2 (5 bases). Between the trimmed V and J ends, which lost 7 bases and 7 bases, there was a span of 14 bases. The CDR3 has 13 residues. The CDR3 region has the DNA TGTGCCAGCATCTCTTCGGGGAGAAATGAGCAGTTCTTC. Its protein is CASISSGRNEQFF.